This TCR beta chain was observed in a study of early T cells in non-severe SARS-CoV-2 infection. MiXCR, run by TCRdb on the 5' RACE reads, gives a single entry per CDR3 protein. The sample has roughly 40,000 distinct CDR3 sequences, approximately 7.1% seen once; the top ten hold approximately 4.5%. This clonotype has at least ten counts. Its antigen is not known. The V gene lost 9 bases and the J gene lost 2 bases, with 17 bases spanning the gap. There are 14 residues in the CDR3. Germline assignment: CDR1 MNHEY and CDR2 SVGEGT. Findings and caveats of the study: Clonotype matching in VDJdb favored anti-spike CD8 responses and did not capture private and CD4 specificities.

The chain employs TRBV6-2 or TRBV6-3 and TRBJ2-7; tentatively, D is TRBD1 (7 bases). The receptor's source is an adult who was a healthcare worker with PCR-confirmed SARS-CoV-2 infection or an uninfected control (not recorded which). Material: whole blood. DNA of the CDR3: TGTGCCAGTACCCGCCAGGGGGAGGCCTACGAGCAGTACTTC. Its protein is CASTRQGEAYEQYF.